This TCR beta chain comes out of a study of shared clonotypes between healthy human individuals. Study-level results: A reduction in generation probabilities was seen for non-shared clonotypes relative to those shared by all four donors.

For this clone: What it recognizes is unknown.

Clones were read by immunoSEQ multiplex PCR, and TCRdb kept only the in-frame ones, dropping some. The sample includes some 1,100,000 clones, approximately 80% of them seen just once. Splitting the CD4+ cells yielded a CD45RA+ naive subset and a CD45RA-negative memory subset. With 5 bases removed from V and 8 bases from J, the gap between germline ends came to 14 bases. The CDR3 has 13 amino acids. Per germline, CDR1 MNHEY and CDR2 SVGAGI. The source of this sequence is a man younger than 35 in good health. Some clones in this sample may be carry-over from other donors' samples. The chain has TRBV6-5 and TRBJ2-3, with D perhaps matching TRBD1 or TRBD2 (5 bases each). The sample consisted of memory CD4+ T cells from PBMCs. Subset: CD45RA-negative fraction. CDR3 region: CASSEGTSRTQYF. In nucleotides, the CDR3 is TGTGCCAGCAGTGAGGGGACCTCACGTACGCAGTATTTT.